The present entry profiles one T cell receptor beta chain with its context. Its antigen is still unknown. MiXCR was run by TCRdb on the reads, yielding one entry per CDR3 protein. The sample lists tens of thousands of distinct CDR3 sequences, under 25% seen once, with more than 7.5% in the top ten. The data originate from a study of type 1 regulatory T cells. Study-level information: This in vitro CD4 product, T-allo10, is enriched for Tr1 cells and alloantigen-specific. Study outcomes and limitations: Compared with non-type 1 regulatory T cells, type 1 regulatory T cells showed a more restricted TCR repertoire.

V dropped 4 bases and J dropped 4; count of bases not matched to a gene: 8. The CDR3 is made up of 15 amino acids. Germline CDR1 LGHDT, CDR2 YNNKEL (reference sequence). V and J are TRBV3-1 and TRBJ2-7; 9 bases match TRBD2. The TCR sequence derives from a human donor in good health. The sample taken for sequencing was cultured type 1 regulatory T (Tr1) cells, either the whole culture or a sorted fraction (not recorded which). The CDR3: CASSPPTSGFYEQYF. CDR3 bases: TGTGCCAGCAGCCCCCCGACTAGCGGTTTTTACGAGCAGTACTTC.